The 27 T cell receptor beta chains below were found in one sample sequenced in a study of T cells in Graves' hyperthyroidism and ophthalmopathy. There were TCR beta CDR3 regions amplified from RNA transcripts. Researchers ran a first-round RT-PCR on the TCR CDR3 using the HTBI primer set. TCRdb recomputed calls from the multiplex PCR reads with MiXCR, one row per CDR3 protein. This table has fewer than 450,000 distinct CDR3 sequences, about a sixth appearing once. Sequencing used blood. These TCRs come from a woman aged 25 to 45 with Graves' hyperthyroidism that later progressed to Graves' ophthalmopathy.

This clonotype was seen repeatedly, ten times or more. The rearrangement uses TRBV3-1 and TRBJ1-2, with 7 nucleotides matching TRBD1. Trimming at V came to 0 bases and at J to 4 bases, leaving 5 bases not matched to a gene. This CDR3 spans 15 amino acids. Germline V gene data show CDR1 as LGHDT and CDR2 as YNNKEL (reference sequence). CDR3: CASSQDGTAVYGYTF. The CDR3 DNA is TGTGCCAGCAGCCAAGATGGGACAGCGGTCTATGGCTACACCTTC.

This clonotype was recorded at least ten times. The chain is built from TRBV4-1 and TRBJ1-2; 8 bases are shared with TRBD1. Germline CDR1 and CDR2: MGHRA and YSYEKL. This CDR3 is built from 15 residues. Trimming cost V 4 bases and J 4 bases; bases outside gene matches: 8. This chain's CDR3 is CASSPEQGASYGYTF. The DNA for the CDR3 is TGCGCCAGCAGCCCTGAGCAGGGGGCTAGCTATGGCTACACCTTC.

This sequence joins TRBV6-9 and TRBJ2-1; tentatively, D is TRBD1 (6 bases). The CDR3 contains 14 residues. The V and J ends lost 3 bases and 7 bases respectively, with 13 bases between them. The germline V gene has CDR1 MNHGY and CDR2 SVAAGI. The CDR3 DNA sequence: TGTGCCAGCAGTTACCCTGGACAGATTAATGAGCAGTTCTTC. Encoded protein: CASSYPGQINEQFF.

In its sample, this clonotype was seen a few times. The chain is built from TRBV18 and TRBJ1-4; D may be TRBD1 (6 bases). Trimming cost V 3 bases and J 7 bases, with 12 bases left between them. The V gene's germline CDR1 is KGHSH and CDR2 LQKENI. This CDR3 spans 14 amino acids. DNA of the CDR3: TGTGCCAGCTCACCTCAGCAGGGGAGTGAAAAACTGTTTTTT. Translated, it gives CASSPQQGSEKLFF.

This clonotype showed up many times. The genes are TRBV12-3 or TRBV12-4 and TRBJ2-7; possible D gene TRBD2, 5 bases. Between the trimmed V and J ends, which lost 4 bases and 7 bases, there was a span of 14 bases. CDR3 length: 13 amino acids. The CDR3 DNA sequence: TGTGCCAGCAGTTGGAGGACGCAAAGTGAGCAGTACTTC. Residues: CASSWRTQSEQYF.

The table lists this clonotype with a few counts. This chain links TRBV6-1 with TRBJ1-5; the match to TRBD1 covers 7 bases. V lost 2 bases to trimming and J lost 0 bases; unmatched junction nucleotides: 4. CDR3 length equals 16 residues. CDR1 and CDR2 from the germline V gene are MNHNS and SASEGT. CDR3 region: CASSEFGTDSNQPQHF. CDR3 nucleotides: TGTGCCAGCAGTGAATTCGGGACAGATAGCAATCAGCCCCAGCATTTT.

This clonotype was seen many times. The V call is TRBV20-1, the J call TRBJ2-2; TRBD2 aligns across 9 bases. The CDR3 loop spans 16 amino acids. The germline CDR1 and CDR2 sequences are DFQATT and SNEGSKA (reference sequence). V lost 0 bases and J lost 5; bases outside the gene matches: 7. DNA of the CDR3: TGCAGTGCTAGAGATTGGGCTAGCGGGACGACCGGGGAGCTGTTTTTT. The encoded protein is CSARDWASGTTGELFF.

This sequence joins TRBV12-3 or TRBV12-4 and TRBJ1-5, with a weak D call TRBD1 (5 bases). V dropped 7 bases and J dropped 4 bases, with 17 bases sitting between them. The CDR3 loop spans 15 amino acids. CDR3 sequence reads: CASTTGGGINQPQHF. CDR3 nucleotides: TGTGCCAGCACTACCGGGGGAGGGATTAATCAGCCCCAGCATTTT.

There are many counts of this clonotype. The J gene is TRBJ1-2, the V gene TRBV3-1; D gene ambiguous. CDR3 length: 11 amino acids. V gave up 3 bases and J gave up 4 bases, with 3 bases separating them. Germline CDR1 and CDR2: LGHDT and YNNKEL (reference sequence). CDR3 bases: TGTGCCAGCAGCCAGGGCTATGGCTACACCTTC. It translates to CASSQGYGYTF. Supplemented by reference TRBV3-1 and TRBJ1-2, the full variable domain reads DTAVSQTPKYLVTQMGNDKSIKCEQNLGHDTMYWYKQDSKKFLKIMFSYNNKELIINETVPNRFSPKSPDKAHLNLHINSLELGDSAVYFCASSQGYGYTFGSGTRLTVV.

About this clonotype itself: Its ends do not fully match the called genes, so a read error is possible. J is TRBJ2-1 and V is TRBV7-7, with D perhaps matching TRBD2 (5 bases). Germline V gene sequence: CDR1 SSHAT, CDR2 FNYEAQ (reference sequence). The CDR3 sequence is 16 residues long. The CDR3 DNA reads as TGTGCTAGCAGCTTATCTCCGGGGAAAGGGTACAATGAGCAGTTCTTC. Protein sequence: CASSLSPGKGYNEQFF.

The chain employs TRBV2 and TRBJ1-6; 8 nucleotides match TRBD1. V shed 6 bases and J 6 bases; nucleotides not matched to a gene: 4. The germline CDR1 and CDR2 sequences are SNHLY and FYNNEI. The CDR3 totals 14 residues. In DNA, the CDR3 is TGTGCCAGCAGCGAGGGACAGGTTAATTCACCCCTCCACTTT. Encoded protein: CASSEGQVNSPLHF.

This sequence joins TRBV9 and TRBJ2-3; no definite D call. V lost 0 bases and J lost 6, with 11 bases in between. The CDR3 length is 14 residues. From germline, CDR1 is SGDLS and CDR2 YYNGEE. The CDR3 loop is CASSVVPSGDTQYF. CDR3 DNA: TGTGCCAGCAGCGTAGTCCCTAGTGGGGATACGCAGTATTTT.

This clonotype showed up many times. The rearrangement uses TRBV3-1 and TRBJ2-2; the D call may be TRBD1 or TRBD2 (6 bases each). Trimming pared 8 bases from V and 1 base from J, leaving 20 bases between. The CDR3 covers 17 residues. Germline-derived CDR1 and CDR2 are LGHDT and YNNKEL (reference sequence). The CDR3 nucleotides read TGTGCCAGCGTAGGACAGTTAGGGCGGGAGAACACCGGGGAGCTGTTTTTT. This codes for CASVGQLGRENTGELFF.

The CDR3 loop reads CAIMGTENYEQYF. In DNA form, the CDR3 reads TGTGCCATCATGGGGACAGAGAACTACGAGCAGTACTTC. V gene TRBV10-3 combines with J gene TRBJ2-7, with 7 bases lining up with TRBD1. CDR3 size: 13 residues. Trimming took 7 bases from V and 3 from J; bases not matched to a gene: 6. From germline, CDR1 is ENHRY and CDR2 SYGVKD.

Worth noting for this clonotype: At one of its ends the junction is not consistent with the germline gene, which may arise from a read error. The chain recombines TRBV10-1 with TRBJ1-1; D uncertain. Germline lookup yields CDR1 WNHNN and CDR2 SYGVQD (reference sequence). The CDR3 spans 12 residues. CDR3: CACSGPEIGAFF. For the CDR3, the DNA is TGCGCCTGCAGTGGGCCCGAGATTGGAGCTTTCTTT.

There are many counts of this clonotype. The chain recombines TRBV28 with TRBJ2-7; D remains unclear. The CDR3 spans 16 residues. Germline V gene sequence: CDR1 MDHEN, CDR2 SYDVKM. Trimming removed 1 base from V and 0 bases from J, with 13 bases in between. CDR3 bases: TGTGCCAGCAGTTTATCTATATTGGGCAGCTCCTACGAGCAGTACTTC. Its protein is CASSLSILGSSYEQYF. The full variable domain, its missing parts supplied by reference TRBV28 and TRBJ2-7, is DVKVTQSSRYLVKRTGEKVFLECVQDMDHENMFWYRQDPGLGLRLIYFSYDVKMKEKGDIPEGYSVSREKKERFSLILESASTNQTSMYLCASSLSILGSSYEQYFGPGTRLTVT.

This clonotype has ten or more counts. DNA for the CDR3: TGCAGTGCTAGTGGGGACTCTTTTCCGGAGCAGTACTTC. This codes for CSASGDSFPEQYF. The chain couples TRBV20-1 to TRBJ2-7; TRBD2 is a possible D gene (6 bases). Germline loops: CDR1 DFQATT, CDR2 SNEGSKA (reference sequence). This CDR3 is 13 amino acids long. Trimming removed 3 bases from V and 7 bases from J, with 16 bases in between.

This clonotype has more than one count but fewer than ten. J is TRBJ1-1 and V is TRBV4-2, with a weak D call TRBD1 (5 bases). The CDR3 has 13 amino acids. Per germline, CDR1 LGHNA and CDR2 YNFKEQ. The ends were cut back, 4 bases at V and 4 bases at J, with 10 bases in the middle. The CDR3 DNA follows: TGTGCCAGCAGCCGGCAGGGTTTCACTGAAGCTTTCTTT. Its translation: CASSRQGFTEAFF.

V is TRBV5-1 and J is TRBJ2-1; tentative D call: TRBD2 (7 bases). Germline-derived CDR1 and CDR2 are SGHRS and YFSETQ. Trimming shortened V by 3 bases and J by 3 bases, and 22 bases separated the two germline ends. This CDR3 region has 18 residues. CDR3 in amino acids: CASSSVGGRSGDYNEQFF. DNA of the CDR3: TGCGCCAGCAGCTCGGTGGGGGGGCGGAGCGGAGACTACAATGAGCAGTTCTTC.

On this clonotype: A single base separates this from a much larger clone, so it may be a read error. CDR3 in amino acids: CAGSSDSGVMFF. In DNA, the CDR3 is TGTGCCGGCAGCTCCGACAGTGGAGTTATGTTCTTC. The gene calls are TRBV11-3 and TRBJ2-1, with TRBD1 as a possible D gene (5 bases). The germline CDR1 and CDR2 sequences are SGHNT and YENEEA. This CDR3 contains 12 residues.

V gene TRBV5-4 combines with J gene TRBJ1-2; 9 positions match TRBD1. V trimming: 5 bases; J trimming: 1 base; junction bases outside the gene matches: 9. CDR1 is SGHNT and CDR2 is YYREEE in the germline V gene (reference sequence). CDR3 length equals 16 residues. CDR3 in DNA: TGTGCCAGCAGATCCAGGACAGGGGACCTTAACTATGGCTACACCTTC. Translating it yields CASRSRTGDLNYGYTF.

Only a few counts were recorded for this clonotype. The chain uses TRBV29-1 and TRBJ2-5; no reliable D call. The CDR3 spans 13 residues. Germline V gene lookup returns CDR1 SQVTM and CDR2 ANQGSEA. Trimming cost V 7 bases and J 7 bases, with 19 bases left between them. The CDR3 DNA reads TGCAGCGCCACCGACCTACGTCCGGGGACCCAGTACTTC. Encoded protein: CSATDLRPGTQYF.

This clonotype was observed a few times. The chain has TRBV7-9 and TRBJ2-2; D call uncertain. CDR3 length equals 16 residues. CDR1 is SEHNR, CDR2 FQNEAQ, per germline (reference sequence). V lost 1 base and J lost 0, with 9 bases in between. The CDR3 here is CASSLGDGANTGELFF. CDR3 in DNA: TGTGCCAGCAGCTTAGGGGATGGGGCGAACACCGGGGAGCTGTTTTTT.

V is TRBV6-1 and J is TRBJ1-2; tentative D call: TRBD1 (5 bases). Germline CDR1 reads MNHNS; CDR2 reads SASEGT. Trimming stripped 7 bases from V and 3 bases from J, with 18 bases between. The CDR3 totals 15 residues. The CDR3 coding sequence is TGTGCCAGCACGGGGACTGAGATAAATTACTATGGCTACACCTTC. The encoded protein is CASTGTEINYYGYTF.

The table lists this clonotype with many counts. The chain is built from TRBV6-2 or TRBV6-3 and TRBJ2-5; no reliable D call. The germline V and J ends were trimmed by 5 bases and 5 bases, with 9 bases remaining between them. The CDR3 length is 12 residues. In germline, CDR1 is MNHEY, CDR2 SVGEGT. CDR3 in DNA: TGTGCCAGCAGTAACAACGGGGAGACCCAGTACTTC. Its translation is CASSNNGETQYF.

On this clonotype: This may be a read error: a much more frequent sequence differs by one nucleotide. J is TRBJ1-2 and V is TRBV9; the D gene is possibly TRBD1 (5 bases). V was pared by 0 bases and J by 6 bases, with 21 bases between. CDR3 length equals 17 residues. Per the germline V gene, CDR1 is SGDLS and CDR2 is YYNGEE. The DNA for the CDR3 is TGTGCCAGCAGCGTAGAAGTGGGGCATGGGGCGACGGATGGCTACACCTTC. Protein product: CASSVEVGHGATDGYTF.

Comment on this clonotype: The junction and the germline gene differ at one end; a read error may be behind it. The rearrangement uses TRBV10-3 and TRBJ1-4; 9 bases align to TRBD1. This CDR3 comprises 15 residues. Germline V gene lookup returns CDR1 ENHRY and CDR2 SYGVKD. CDR3 nucleotides: TGTGCCAGCAGTGAAAGGGGACAGGGCAGAGAAAAACTGTTTTTT. Translation gives CASSERGQGREKLFF.